The entry below describes one TCR beta chain. Antigen: not known. The CDR3 contains 13 residues. The V gene lost 1 base and the J gene lost 7 bases, with 5 bases spanning the gap. The V gene's germline CDR1 is MGHDK and CDR2 SYGVNS. The sample belongs to a study of response to subunit inactivated influenza vaccine. TCRdb reprocessed the RT-PCR reads with MiXCR, giving one entry per CDR3 protein. The data show around 570,000 distinct CDR3 sequences, less than 8% seen once. General observations from the study: Authors suggested seasonal influenza vaccinations each recruit few new T cells.

The clonotype was recovered from a man aged 50 to 69 who received an inactivated influenza vaccine. The J gene is TRBJ1-6, the V gene TRBV25-1; D gene ambiguous. The material sequenced was PBMCs from blood, taken less than 30 months after vaccination. The CDR3 nucleotides read TGTGCCAGCAGTGAATTTCTGAATTCACCCCTCCACTTT. This codes for CASSEFLNSPLHF.